The clone carrying this TCR beta chain has a count of ten or more. The sample is drawn from a study of T cells in Graves' hyperthyroidism and ophthalmopathy. The germline V gene has CDR1 DFQATT and CDR2 SNEGSKA (reference sequence). CDR3 size: 16 residues. The junction had 9 bases not matched to a gene; V was cut back by 6 bases and J by 0 bases. RNA transcripts served as the template for amplifying TCR beta CDR3 regions. The primer set for the first-round RT-PCR of the TCR CDR3 was HTBI. TCRdb reprocessed the multiplex PCR reads with MiXCR, giving one entry per CDR3 protein. The repertoire includes 640,000 or so distinct CDR3 sequences, about 14% of them detected once, and 3.5% to 4.5% sits in the top ten.

The sequence was obtained from a woman in her forties with Graves' ophthalmopathy. This chain links TRBV20-1 with TRBJ2-7, with 12 bases lining up with TRBD2. Sequencing was performed on blood. CDR3 in DNA: TGCAGTGCAGAAGGGACTAGCGGGTTAAGCTCCTACGAGCAGTACTTC. It encodes CSAEGTSGLSSYEQYF.